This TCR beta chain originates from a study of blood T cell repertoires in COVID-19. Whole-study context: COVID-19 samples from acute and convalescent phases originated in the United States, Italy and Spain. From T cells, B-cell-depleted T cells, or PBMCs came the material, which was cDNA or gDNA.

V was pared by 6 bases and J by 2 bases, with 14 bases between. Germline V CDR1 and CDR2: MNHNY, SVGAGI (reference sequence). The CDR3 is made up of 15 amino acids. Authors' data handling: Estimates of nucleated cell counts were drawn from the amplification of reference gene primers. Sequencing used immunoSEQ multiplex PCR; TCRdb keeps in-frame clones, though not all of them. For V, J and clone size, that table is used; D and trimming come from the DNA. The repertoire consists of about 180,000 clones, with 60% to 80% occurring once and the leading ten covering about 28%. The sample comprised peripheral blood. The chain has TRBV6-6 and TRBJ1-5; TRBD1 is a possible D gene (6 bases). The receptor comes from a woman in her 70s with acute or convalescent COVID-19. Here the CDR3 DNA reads TGTGCCAGCAGCTTGAACAGGGAAGGCAATCAGCCCCAGCATTTT. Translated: CASSLNREGNQPQHF.